One T cell receptor (beta chain) is described in this entry. The antigen is unknown. The record originates from a study of T cells in Graves' hyperthyroidism and ophthalmopathy. Study outcomes and limitations: In simple terms, a model built on 13 V-J features told ophthalmopathy apart from stable hyperthyroidism.

Amplification of TCR beta CDR3 regions used RNA as the template. First-round RT-PCR of the TCR CDR3 relied on the HTBI primer set. From the multiplex PCR reads, TCRdb called clonotypes with MiXCR, one entry per CDR3 protein. The sample lists hundreds of thousands of distinct CDR3 sequences, roughly 20% occurring once. Germline V gene sequence: CDR1 MNHEY, CDR2 SMNVEV (reference sequence). The V end lost 6 bases, the J end lost 5 bases, and 13 bases lay between the germline ends. The CDR3 length is 13 residues. The sequencing sample was made of blood. The clonotype was recovered from a man aged 25-45 years with Graves' ophthalmopathy. This chain uses TRBV27 with TRBJ1-2, with D possibly matching TRBD1 (5 bases). This CDR3 reads CASRGGRLYGYTF. CDR3 nucleotide sequence: TGTGCCAGCAGGGGGGGACGGCTATATGGCTACACCTTC.